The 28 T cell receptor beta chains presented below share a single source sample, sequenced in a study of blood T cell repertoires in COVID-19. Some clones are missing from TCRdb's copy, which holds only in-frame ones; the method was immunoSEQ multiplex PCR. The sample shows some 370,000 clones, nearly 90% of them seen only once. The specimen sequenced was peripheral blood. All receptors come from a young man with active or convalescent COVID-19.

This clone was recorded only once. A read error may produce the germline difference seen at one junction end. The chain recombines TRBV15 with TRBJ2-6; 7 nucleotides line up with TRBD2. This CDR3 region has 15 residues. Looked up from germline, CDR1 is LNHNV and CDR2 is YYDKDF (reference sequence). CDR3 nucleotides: TGTGCCACCGGGAGGGGTGGCACTGGGGCCAACGTGCTGACTTTC. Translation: CATGRGGTGANVLTF.

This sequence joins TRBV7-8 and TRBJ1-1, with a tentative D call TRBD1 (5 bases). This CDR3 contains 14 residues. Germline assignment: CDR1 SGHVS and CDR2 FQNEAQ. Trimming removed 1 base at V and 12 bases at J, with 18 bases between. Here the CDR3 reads CASSLGGGVQHPFF. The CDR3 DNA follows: TGTGCCAGCAGCTTAGGGGGAGGGGTACAACATCCTTTCTTT. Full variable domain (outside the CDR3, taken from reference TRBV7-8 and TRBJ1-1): GAGVSQSPRYKVAKRGQDVALRCDPISGHVSLFWYQQALGQGPEFLTYFQNEAQLDKSGLPSDRFFAERPEGSVSTLKIQRTQQEDSAVYLCASSLGGGVQHPFFGQGTRLTVV.

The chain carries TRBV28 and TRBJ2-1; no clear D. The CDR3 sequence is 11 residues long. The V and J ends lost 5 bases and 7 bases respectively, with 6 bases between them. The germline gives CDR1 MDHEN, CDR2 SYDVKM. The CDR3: CASSPSNEQFF. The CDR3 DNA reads TGTGCCAGCAGTCCCTCTAATGAGCAGTTCTTC.

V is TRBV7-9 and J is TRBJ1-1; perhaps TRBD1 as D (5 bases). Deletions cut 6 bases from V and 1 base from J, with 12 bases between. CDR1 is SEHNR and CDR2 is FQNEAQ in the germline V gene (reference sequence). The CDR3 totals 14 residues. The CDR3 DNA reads TGTGCCAGCAGACCCTTGGGGGGGAACACTGAAGCTTTCTTT. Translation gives CASRPLGGNTEAFF. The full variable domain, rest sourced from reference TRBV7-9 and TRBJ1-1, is DTGVSQNPRHKITKRGQNVTFRCDPISEHNRLYWYRQTLGQGPEFLTYFQNEAQLEKSRLLSDRFSAERPKGSFSTLEIQRTEQGDSAMYLCASRPLGGNTEAFFGQGTRLTVV.

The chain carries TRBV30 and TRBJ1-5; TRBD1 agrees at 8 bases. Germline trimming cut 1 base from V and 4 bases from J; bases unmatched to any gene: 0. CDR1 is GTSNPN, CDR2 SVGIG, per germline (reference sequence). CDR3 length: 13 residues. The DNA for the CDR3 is TGTGCCTGGAGTGGGACAGGGAATCAGCCCCAGCATTTT. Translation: CAWSGTGNQPQHF.

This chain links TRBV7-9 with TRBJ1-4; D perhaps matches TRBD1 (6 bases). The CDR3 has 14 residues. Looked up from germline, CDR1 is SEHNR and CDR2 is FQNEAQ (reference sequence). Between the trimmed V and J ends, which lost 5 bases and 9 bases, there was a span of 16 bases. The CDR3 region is CASSRNRERQKLFF. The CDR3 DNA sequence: TGTGCCAGCAGCCGAAACAGGGAACGGCAAAAACTGTTTTTT.

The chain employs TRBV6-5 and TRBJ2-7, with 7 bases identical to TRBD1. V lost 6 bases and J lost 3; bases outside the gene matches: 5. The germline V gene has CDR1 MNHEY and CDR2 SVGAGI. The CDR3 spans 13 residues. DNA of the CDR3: TGTGCCAGCAGACGCCGGGACAGCTACGAGCAGTACTTC. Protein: CASRRRDSYEQYF.

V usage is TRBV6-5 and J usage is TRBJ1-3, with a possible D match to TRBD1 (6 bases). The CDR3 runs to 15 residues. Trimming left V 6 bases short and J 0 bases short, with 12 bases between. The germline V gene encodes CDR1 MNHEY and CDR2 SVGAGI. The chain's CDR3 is CASRRQENSGNTIYF. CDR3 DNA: TGTGCCAGCAGACGACAGGAGAACTCTGGAAACACCATATATTTT.

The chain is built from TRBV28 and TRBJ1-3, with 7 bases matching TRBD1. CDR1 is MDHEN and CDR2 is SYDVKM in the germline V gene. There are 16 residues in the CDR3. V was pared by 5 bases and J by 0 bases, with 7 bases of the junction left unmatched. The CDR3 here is CASSVTGPLSGNTIYF. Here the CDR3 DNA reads TGTGCCAGCAGTGTGACAGGGCCCCTCTCTGGAAACACCATATATTTT. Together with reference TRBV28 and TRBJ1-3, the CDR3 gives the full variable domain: DVKVTQSSRYLVKRTGEKVFLECVQDMDHENMFWYRQDPGLGLRLIYFSYDVKMKEKGDIPEGYSVSREKKERFSLILESASTNQTSMYLCASSVTGPLSGNTIYFGEGSWLTVV.

The CDR3 DNA follows: TGCGCCAGCAGCTTCCCCCCCTCGGTAGCGGGAGGGCCGATTGAGACCCAGTACTTC. It encodes CASSFPPSVAGGPIETQYF. The chain has TRBV5-1 and TRBJ2-5; 11 nucleotides align to TRBD2. Trimming took 2 bases from V and 5 from J; bases not matched to a gene: 17. The CDR3 runs 19 residues. In germline, CDR1 is SGHRS, CDR2 YFSETQ.

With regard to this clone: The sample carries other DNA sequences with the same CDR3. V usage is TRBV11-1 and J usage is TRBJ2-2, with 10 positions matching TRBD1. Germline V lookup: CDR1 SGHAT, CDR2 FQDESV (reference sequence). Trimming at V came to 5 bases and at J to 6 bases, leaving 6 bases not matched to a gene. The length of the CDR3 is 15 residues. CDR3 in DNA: TGTGCCAGCAGCCCAGGGACAGGGGTAGCCGGGGAGCTGTTTTTT. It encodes CASSPGTGVAGELFF.

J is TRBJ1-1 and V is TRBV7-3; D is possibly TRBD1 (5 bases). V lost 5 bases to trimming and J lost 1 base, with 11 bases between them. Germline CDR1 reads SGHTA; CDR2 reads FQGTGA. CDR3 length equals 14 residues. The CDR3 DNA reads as TGTGCCAGCAGCCTAGCGGGGGAGAACACTGAAGCTTTCTTT. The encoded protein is CASSLAGENTEAFF.

The CDR3: CASSLTRQANYGYTF. CDR3 DNA sequence: TGTGCCAGCAGTTTAACCCGACAAGCTAACTATGGCTACACCTTC. The genes are TRBV28 and TRBJ1-2; D unclear. V was pared by 2 bases and J by 0 bases, with 10 bases between. In germline, CDR1 is MDHEN, CDR2 SYDVKM. This CDR3 contains 15 residues.

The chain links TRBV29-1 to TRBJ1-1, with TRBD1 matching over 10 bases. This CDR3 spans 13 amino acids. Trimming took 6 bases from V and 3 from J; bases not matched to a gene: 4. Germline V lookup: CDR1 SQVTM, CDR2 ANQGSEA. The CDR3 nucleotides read TGCAGCGTCGACAGGGGGCCTTACACTGAAGCTTTCTTT. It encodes CSVDRGPYTEAFF.

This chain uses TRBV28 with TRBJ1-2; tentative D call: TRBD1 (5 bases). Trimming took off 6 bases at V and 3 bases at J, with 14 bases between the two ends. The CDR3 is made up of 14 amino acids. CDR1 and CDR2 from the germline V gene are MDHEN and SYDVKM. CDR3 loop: CASSRGGGDYGYTF. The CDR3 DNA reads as TGTGCCAGCAGCCGGGGGGGAGGAGACTATGGCTACACCTTC.

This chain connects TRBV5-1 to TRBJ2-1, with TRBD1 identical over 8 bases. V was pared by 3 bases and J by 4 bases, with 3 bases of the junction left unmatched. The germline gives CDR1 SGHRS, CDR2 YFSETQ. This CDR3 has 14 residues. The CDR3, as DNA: TGCGCCAGCAGCTGGGACAGGTGGTACAATGAGCAGTTCTTC. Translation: CASSWDRWYNEQFF.

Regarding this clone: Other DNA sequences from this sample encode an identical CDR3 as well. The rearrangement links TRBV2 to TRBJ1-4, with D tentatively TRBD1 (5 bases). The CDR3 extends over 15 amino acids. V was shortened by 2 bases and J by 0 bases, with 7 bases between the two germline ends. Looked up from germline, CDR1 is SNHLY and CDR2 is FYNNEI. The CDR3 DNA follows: TGTGCCAGCAGTGAAACAGGTGCAACTAATGAAAAACTGTTTTTT. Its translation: CASSETGATNEKLFF. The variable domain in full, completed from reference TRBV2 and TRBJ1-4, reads EPEVTQTPSHQVTQMGQEVILRCVPISNHLYFYWYRQILGQKVEFLVSFYNNEISEKSEIFDDQFSVERPDGSNFTLKIRSTKLEDSAMYFCASSETGATNEKLFFGSGTQLSVL.

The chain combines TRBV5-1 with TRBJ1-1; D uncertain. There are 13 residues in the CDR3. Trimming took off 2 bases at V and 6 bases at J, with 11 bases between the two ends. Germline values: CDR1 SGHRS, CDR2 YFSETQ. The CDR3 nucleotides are TGCGCCAGCAGCTTTACCGGTAATGCTGAAGCTTTCTTT. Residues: CASSFTGNAEAFF.

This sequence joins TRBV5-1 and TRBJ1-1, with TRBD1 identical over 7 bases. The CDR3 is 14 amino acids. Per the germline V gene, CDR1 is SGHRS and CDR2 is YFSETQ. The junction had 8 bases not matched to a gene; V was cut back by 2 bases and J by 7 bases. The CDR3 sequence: CASSFRQGGGEAFF. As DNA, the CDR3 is TGCGCCAGCAGCTTCCGACAGGGAGGAGGTGAAGCTTTCTTT.

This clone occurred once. The CDR3 DNA reads TGTGCCAGCAGCCAAGATAAAGGGGAGAACACTGAAGCTTTCTTT. Translating gives CASSQDKGENTEAFF. This chain joins TRBV14 and TRBJ1-1; D may be TRBD1 (5 bases). The V end was cut by 0 bases, the J end by 1 base, with 9 bases between. The CDR3 consists of 15 residues. From germline, CDR1 is SGHDN and CDR2 FVKESK. The complete variable domain, with remaining parts taken from reference TRBV14 and TRBJ1-1, reads EAGVTQFPSHSVIEKGQTVTLRCDPISGHDNLYWYRRVMGKEIKFLLHFVKESKQDESGMPNNRFLAERTGGTYSTLKVQPAELEDSGVYFCASSQDKGENTEAFFGQGTRLTVV.

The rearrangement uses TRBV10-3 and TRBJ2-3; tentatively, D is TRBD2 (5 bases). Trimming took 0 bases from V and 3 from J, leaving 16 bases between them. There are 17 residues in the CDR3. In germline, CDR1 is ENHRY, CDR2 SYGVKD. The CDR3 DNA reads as TGTGCCATCAGTGAGTCTATCAGAGGGCCTTTGACAGATACGCAGTATTTT. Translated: CAISESIRGPLTDTQYF.

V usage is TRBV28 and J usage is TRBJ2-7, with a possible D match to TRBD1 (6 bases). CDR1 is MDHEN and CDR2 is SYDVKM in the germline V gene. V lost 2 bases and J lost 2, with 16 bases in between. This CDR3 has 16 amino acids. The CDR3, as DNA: TGTGCCAGCAGTTTAATGGACGTCGCAGGGGCCTACGAGCAGTACTTC. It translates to CASSLMDVAGAYEQYF.

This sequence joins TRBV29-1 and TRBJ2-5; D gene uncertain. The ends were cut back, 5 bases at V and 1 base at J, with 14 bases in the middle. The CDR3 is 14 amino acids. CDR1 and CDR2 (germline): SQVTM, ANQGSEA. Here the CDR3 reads CSVPTLSSQETQYF. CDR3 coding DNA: TGCAGCGTTCCTACTCTGTCGTCCCAAGAGACCCAGTACTTC. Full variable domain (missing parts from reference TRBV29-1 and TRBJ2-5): SAVISQKPSRDICQRGTSLTIQCQVDSQVTMMFWYRQQPGQSLTLIATANQGSEATYESGFVIDKFPISRPNLTFSTLTVSNMSPEDSSIYLCSVPTLSSQETQYFGPGTRLLVL.

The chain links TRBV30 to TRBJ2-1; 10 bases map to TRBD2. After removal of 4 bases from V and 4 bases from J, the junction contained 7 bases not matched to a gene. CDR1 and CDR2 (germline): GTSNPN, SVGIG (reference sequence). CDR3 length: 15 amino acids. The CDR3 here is CAWTRLAGDYNEQFF. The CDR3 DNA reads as TGTGCCTGGACCCGTCTAGCGGGAGATTACAATGAGCAGTTCTTC.

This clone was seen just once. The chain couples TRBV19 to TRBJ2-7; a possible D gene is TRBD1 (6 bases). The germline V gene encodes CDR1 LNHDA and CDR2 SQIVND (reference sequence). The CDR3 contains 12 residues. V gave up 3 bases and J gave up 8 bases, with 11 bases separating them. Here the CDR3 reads CASSIQQGQQYF. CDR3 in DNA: TGTGCCAGTAGTATCCAACAGGGCCAGCAGTACTTC.

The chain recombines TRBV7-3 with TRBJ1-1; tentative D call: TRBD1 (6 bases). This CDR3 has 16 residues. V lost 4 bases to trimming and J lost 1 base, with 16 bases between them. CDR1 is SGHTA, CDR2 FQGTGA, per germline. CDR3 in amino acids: CASSSPRGGTNTEAFF. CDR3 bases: TGTGCCAGCAGCTCCCCAAGGGGGGGTACGAACACTGAAGCTTTCTTT.

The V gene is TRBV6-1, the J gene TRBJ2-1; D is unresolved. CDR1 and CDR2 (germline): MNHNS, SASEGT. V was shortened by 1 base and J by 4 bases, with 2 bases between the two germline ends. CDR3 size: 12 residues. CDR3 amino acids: CASSEVYNEQFF. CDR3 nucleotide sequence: TGTGCCAGCAGTGAAGTATACAATGAGCAGTTCTTC.

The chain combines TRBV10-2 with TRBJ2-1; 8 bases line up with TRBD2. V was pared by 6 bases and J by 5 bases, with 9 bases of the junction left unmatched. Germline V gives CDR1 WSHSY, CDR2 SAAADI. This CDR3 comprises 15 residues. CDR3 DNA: TGCGCCAGCAGACCCGGGACTAGGGATAACAATGAGCAGTTCTTC. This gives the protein CASRPGTRDNNEQFF.